These T cell receptor beta chains were read from a single sample in a study of siplizumab effects on memory and regulatory T cells. The table came from immunoSEQ multiplex PCR; TCRdb's copy has only in-frame clones and leaves some out. The sample has about 72,000 clones, 91% seen once. The sequenced material came from CD8+ T cells sorted from blood. These receptors came from a human donor in good health. The CDR3 runs from the conserved cysteine through the conserved F or W. Fields, in order: J gene, V gene, CDR3 protein.

j_gene: TRBJ1-1
v_gene: TRBV5-4
CDR3aa: CASSLTGGVEAFF

j_gene: TRBJ1-5
v_gene: TRBV9
CDR3aa: CASSVGGTPGSNQPQHF

j_gene: TRBJ1-6
v_gene: TRBV10-2
CDR3aa: CASSVNYNSPLHF

j_gene: TRBJ1-5
v_gene: TRBV6-5
CDR3aa: CASSPDRVGNQPQHF

j_gene: TRBJ2-1
v_gene: TRBV10-3
CDR3aa: CAISELAGDNEQFF

j_gene: TRBJ2-1
v_gene: TRBV19
CDR3aa: CASSMELAGGEQFF

j_gene: TRBJ2-1
v_gene: TRBV19
CDR3aa: CASNPGQGNEQFF

j_gene: TRBJ2-5
v_gene: TRBV13
CDR3aa: CASSLGTGGRGTQYF

j_gene: TRBJ2-2
v_gene: TRBV18
CDR3aa: CASSPDTGTGELFF

j_gene: TRBJ2-7
v_gene: TRBV14
CDR3aa: CASSQGLASEQYF

j_gene: TRBJ1-5
v_gene: TRBV29-1
CDR3aa: CSVGTTGDQPQHF

j_gene: TRBJ2-5
v_gene: TRBV25-1
CDR3aa: CASSEFWSGGETQYF

j_gene: TRBJ1-5
v_gene: TRBV4-1
CDR3aa: CASSQDPQGSYSNQPQHF

j_gene: TRBJ1-2
v_gene: TRBV4-1
CDR3aa: CASSPPGNYGYTF

j_gene: TRBJ2-7
v_gene: TRBV6-9
CDR3aa: CASSLLAANYEQYF

j_gene: TRBJ2-2
v_gene: TRBV7-9
CDR3aa: CASSLDVTGELFF

j_gene: TRBJ2-7
v_gene: TRBV30
CDR3aa: CAWMGPPSYEQYF

j_gene: TRBJ2-3
v_gene: TRBV6-6
CDR3aa: CASSYDSTDTQYF

j_gene: TRBJ1-5
v_gene: TRBV7-8
CDR3aa: CASSFSGGLQHF